These T cell receptor beta chains were read from a single sample in a study of cytomegalovirus exposure and HLA in healthy donors. Generated by immunoSEQ multiplex PCR, the TCRdb table keeps only in-frame clones and is missing some. The sample lists roughly 200,000 clones; about 90% were seen once. Sequencing was performed on PBMCs. The receptors were gathered from a boy aged 2 to 9 in good health and CMV-seronegative. Both conserved end residues are part of each CDR3. A D gene is named only where the DNA matches it firmly. Rows may omit the clone size; those that give it use once, few, many or a size class.

15	TRBV6-6	TRBJ1-2	-	-	TGTGCCAGCAACCAGGCCCTGCGCACAAACTATGGCTACACCTTC	CASNQALRTNYGYTF
13	TRBV6-6	TRBJ1-1	-	-	TGTGCCAGCAGTTACTCTCCAGAATCTGAAGCTTTCTTT	CASSYSPESEAFF
16	TRBV4-1	TRBJ1-2	TRBD1	few	TGCGCCAGCAGCCAAGATCTAGGGGACAGGGTCTATGGCTACACCTTC	CASSQDLGDRVYGYTF
16	TRBV27	TRBJ2-2	TRBD2	-	TGTGCCAGCAGTTTATTGTCTAGCGGTGGGTCCGGGGAGCTGTTTTTT	CASSLLSSGGSGELFF
15	TRBV5-5	TRBJ1-4	TRBD1	few	TGTGCCAGCAGCTCGTCCGGGACAGGGATTTTTGAACTGTTTTTT	CASSSSGTGIFELFF
14	TRBV19	TRBJ1-5	-	-	TGTGCCAGTAGTATCGGGGGTAATGATCAGCCCCAGCATTTT	CASSIGGNDQPQHF
12	TRBV28	TRBJ2-7	-	few	TGTGCCAGCAGTGACACACGCTACGAGCAGTACTTC	CASSDTRYEQYF
15	TRBV12-5	TRBJ2-5	TRBD1	-	TGTGCTAGTGGTTTGGGGGACAGGGTTCAAGAGACCCAGTACTTC	CASGLGDRVQETQYF
14	TRBV5-4	TRBJ2-5	TRBD1	-	TGTGCCAGCAGCTACGAGACAGGGAAAGAGACCCAGTACTTC	CASSYETGKETQYF
15	TRBV5-1	TRBJ2-1	TRBD1	-	TGCGCCAGCGGTGTTGGGACAGGCGTTTACAATGAGCAGTTCTTC	CASGVGTGVYNEQFF
14	TRBV6-1	TRBJ2-5	-	-	TGTGCCAGCAGTGAGGAGGTTCGTCGGGTGACCCAGTACTTC	CASSEEVRRVTQYF
16	TRBV19	TRBJ1-5	TRBD1	-	TGTGCCAGTAGTATCCAGGGGGCCTACACAAATCAGCCCCAGCATTTT	CASSIQGAYTNQPQHF
13	TRBV9	TRBJ1-2	-	-	TGTGCCAGCTGGGGAGGGGTCGAGGATGGCTACACCTTC	CASWGGVEDGYTF
14	TRBV2	TRBJ2-1	TRBD2	-	TGTGCCAGCTCGGGGGCGGGGGGGCGTGATGAGCAGTTCTTC	CASSGAGGRDEQFF
14	TRBV7-9	TRBJ2-1	TRBD2	-	TGTGCCAGCAGCGCGACTAGCCCTTCCAATGAGCAGTTCTTC	CASSATSPSNEQFF
15	TRBV6-6	TRBJ2-7	-	-	TGTGCCAGCAGCCCCCGGGACTTAAGCTCCTACGAGCAGTACTTC	CASSPRDLSSYEQYF
15	TRBV7-9	TRBJ2-3	-	-	TGTGCCAGCAGCTACCGGGATTTTCAGGCAGATACGCAGTATTTT	CASSYRDFQADTQYF
13	TRBV6-1	TRBJ2-7	-	-	TGTGCCACGGGTCTTACAGGTTCCTACGAGCAGTACTTC	CATGLTGSYEQYF
12	TRBV28	TRBJ1-2	TRBD1	-	TGTGCCAGCCCAGACAGGGCCTATGGCTACACCTTC	CASPDRAYGYTF
14	TRBV10-3	TRBJ2-7	TRBD1	-	TGTGCCATCAGGACAGGGGTTTCCCCCTACGAGCAGTACTTC	CAIRTGVSPYEQYF
13	TRBV6-5	TRBJ1-6	-	-	TGTGCCAGCAGTTACTCGGGCAATTCACCCCTCCACTTT	CASSYSGNSPLHF
13	TRBV28	TRBJ1-5	-	-	TGTGCCAGCAGTCCTAGGCTGCTTCAGCCCCAGCATTTT	CASSPRLLQPQHF
14	TRBV28	TRBJ2-5	-	-	TGTGCCAGCAGTCCCCTAGGATTATCGGAGACCCAGTACTTC	CASSPLGLSETQYF
16	TRBV28	TRBJ1-2	-	-	TGTGCCAGCAGTTTGGTTGCGGGGGGCGCAAACTATGGCTACACCTTC	CASSLVAGGANYGYTF
14	TRBV6-5	TRBJ2-3	-	-	TGTGCCAGCAGCCATAGGGAGAGCACAGATACGCAGTATTTT	CASSHRESTDTQYF
14	TRBV19	TRBJ1-1	-	-	TGTGCCAGTAGCACAAGGACAGTGACTACTGAAGCTTTCTTT	CASSTRTVTTEAFF
13	TRBV7-2	TRBJ2-7	TRBD2	-	TGTGCCAGCAGCTTCGGGGGGGCACGGGAGCAGTACTTC	CASSFGGAREQYF
18	TRBV7-2	TRBJ2-5	TRBD1	-	TGTGCCAGCAGCTTATTTATTTACGGGACAGGGGAGTCGGAGACCCAGTACTTC	CASSLFIYGTGESETQYF
14	TRBV28	TRBJ1-1	TRBD1	-	TGTGCCAGCAGTTTAGGACAGGTTTACACTGAAGCTTTCTTT	CASSLGQVYTEAFF
15	TRBV6-4	TRBJ1-4	TRBD1	few	TGTGCCAGCAGTAGGACAGGAGACCCTAATGAAAAACTGTTTTTT	CASSRTGDPNEKLFF
15	TRBV11-2	TRBJ2-7	-	-	TGTGCCAGCAGCTTAGCCCCGGGGAACCCCTACGAGCAGTACTTC	CASSLAPGNPYEQYF
15	TRBV7-2	TRBJ2-1	TRBD2	large	TGTGCCAGCAGCTTTTCGAGTAGCGGGAGTGGTGAGCAGTTCTTC	CASSFSSSGSGEQFF
14	TRBV6-1	TRBJ1-4	TRBD1	-	TGTGCCATTTCCACCGGGACAGGGAATGAAAAACTGTTTTTT	CAISTGTGNEKLFF
12	TRBV19	TRBJ1-1	-	few	TGTGCCAGTAGTTGGGGCACCACTGAAGCTTTCTTT	CASSWGTTEAFF
16	TRBV7-9	TRBJ1-6	TRBD1	-	TGTGCCAGCAGCCCGACAGGGGGCTCCTATAATTCACCCCTCCACTTT	CASSPTGGSYNSPLHF
13	TRBV7-9	TRBJ1-1	TRBD1	-	TGTGCCAGCAGCCGGACAGGCGACGGGGAAGCTTTCTTT	CASSRTGDGEAFF
14	TRBV27	TRBJ2-7	-	-	TGTGCCAGCAGTCCATGGGAGGAAACCCTCGAGCAGTACTTC	CASSPWEETLEQYF
21	TRBV27	TRBJ2-7	-	-	TGTGCCAGCAGTTTATATAGTCGAGAGGACAGAACCAGAAATTTTGACTACGAGCAGTACTTC	CASSLYSREDRTRNFDYEQYF
16	TRBV9	TRBJ2-2	TRBD2	-	TGTGCCAGCAGCGTAACTAGCGGGGGTAACACCGGGGAGCTGTTTTTT	CASSVTSGGNTGELFF
16	TRBV18	TRBJ2-7	TRBD2	-	TGTGCCAGCTCACCCAGCGGGGGGGTTAGCTCCTACGAGCAGTACTTC	CASSPSGGVSSYEQYF
15	TRBV27	TRBJ2-1	TRBD1	few	TGTGCCAGCAGCTGGGGACAGGGGAGACACAATGAGCAGTTCTTC	CASSWGQGRHNEQFF
14	TRBV28	TRBJ2-7	-	-	TGTGCCAGCAGTTTATGGCTAGTCTCCTACGAGCAGTACTTC	CASSLWLVSYEQYF
14	TRBV6-1	TRBJ2-2	-	few	TGTGCCAGCAGTGAACGCTACCCCCCCGGGGAGCTGTTTTTT	CASSERYPPGELFF
12	TRBV27	TRBJ1-6	-	-	TGTGCCAGCAGTTCCATCGAGGCACCCCTCCACTTT	CASSSIEAPLHF
16	TRBV9	TRBJ1-4	-	-	TGTGCCAGCAGCGTAGGGAGTGGCTCCTCTAGTGAAAAACTGTTTTTT	CASSVGSGSSSEKLFF
13	TRBV7-2	TRBJ2-5	-	-	TGTGCCAGCAGCGGGGGGGGCCGGGAGACCCAGTACTTC	CASSGGGRETQYF
15	TRBV19	TRBJ1-1	-	once	TGTGCCAGTAGTATCCGCAGGGCCCTAGACACTGAAGCTTTCTTT	CASSIRRALDTEAFF
16	TRBV28	TRBJ1-6	TRBD1	-	TGTGCCAGCAGAGCGAGGTGGCGCAGGGGGGATTCACCCCTCCACTTT	CASRARWRRGDSPLHF
13	TRBV28	TRBJ1-2	-	-	TGTGCCAGCAGTTTCGGCCAGGTCTATGGCTACACCTTC	CASSFGQVYGYTF
17	TRBV27	TRBJ2-1	TRBD1	-	TGTGCCAGCAGTTTATTGTGGACAGGGGGCTCCTTGGATGAGCAGTTCTTC	CASSLLWTGGSLDEQFF
17	TRBV7-8	TRBJ1-4	TRBD1	-	TGTGCCAGCAGCCCCCCCCTACGGGAGGGGGCGGCTGAAAAACTGTTTTTT	CASSPPLREGAAEKLFF
15	TRBV9	TRBJ2-2	-	-	TGTGCCAGCAGCGTAGTGGCGGGTCCGGACGGGGAGCTGTTTTTT	CASSVVAGPDGELFF
11	TRBV5-1	TRBJ2-1	-	-	TGCGCCAGCACCTGGGCTGGAGAGCAGTTCTTC	CASTWAGEQFF